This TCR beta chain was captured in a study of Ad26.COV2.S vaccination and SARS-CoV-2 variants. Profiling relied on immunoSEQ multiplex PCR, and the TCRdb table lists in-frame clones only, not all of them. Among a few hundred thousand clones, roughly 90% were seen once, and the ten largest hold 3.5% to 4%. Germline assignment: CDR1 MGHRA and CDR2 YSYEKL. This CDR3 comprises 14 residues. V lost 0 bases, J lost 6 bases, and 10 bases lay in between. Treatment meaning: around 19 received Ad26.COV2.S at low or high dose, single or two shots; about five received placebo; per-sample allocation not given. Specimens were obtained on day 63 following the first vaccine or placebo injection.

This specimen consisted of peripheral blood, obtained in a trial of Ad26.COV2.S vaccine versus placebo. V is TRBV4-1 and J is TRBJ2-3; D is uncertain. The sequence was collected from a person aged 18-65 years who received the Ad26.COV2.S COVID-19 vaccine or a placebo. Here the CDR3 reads CASSQEDAPDTQYF. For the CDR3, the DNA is TGCGCCAGCAGCCAAGAAGACGCACCGGATACGCAGTATTTT.